This TCR beta chain was retrieved from a study of PD-1 blockade in classical Hodgkin lymphoma. In every patient, relapse followed autologous stem cell transplantation, while exposure to brentuximab vedotin differed. TCRdb's table, derived via immunoSEQ multiplex PCR, lists solely in-frame clones and lacks some. The table lists 13,000 or so clones, more than 85% of them singletons. V gave up 2 bases and J gave up 2 bases, with 7 bases separating them. The CDR3 has 13 amino acids. Per the germline V gene, CDR1 is SGHVS and CDR2 is FQNEAQ. The specimen comprised peripheral blood mononuclear cells (PBMCs), sampled at baseline. V gene TRBV7-8 combines with J gene TRBJ2-7; no clear D gene. The sequence came from a human donor with classical Hodgkin lymphoma. The CDR3 protein is CASSLSHTYEQYF. The CDR3 region has the DNA TGTGCCAGCAGCTTATCTCACACCTACGAGCAGTACTTC. Complete variable domain (other parts from reference TRBV7-8 and TRBJ2-7): GAGVSQSPRYKVAKRGQDVALRCDPISGHVSLFWYQQALGQGPEFLTYFQNEAQLDKSGLPSDRFFAERPEGSVSTLKIQRTQQEDSAVYLCASSLSHTYEQYFGPGTRLTVT.